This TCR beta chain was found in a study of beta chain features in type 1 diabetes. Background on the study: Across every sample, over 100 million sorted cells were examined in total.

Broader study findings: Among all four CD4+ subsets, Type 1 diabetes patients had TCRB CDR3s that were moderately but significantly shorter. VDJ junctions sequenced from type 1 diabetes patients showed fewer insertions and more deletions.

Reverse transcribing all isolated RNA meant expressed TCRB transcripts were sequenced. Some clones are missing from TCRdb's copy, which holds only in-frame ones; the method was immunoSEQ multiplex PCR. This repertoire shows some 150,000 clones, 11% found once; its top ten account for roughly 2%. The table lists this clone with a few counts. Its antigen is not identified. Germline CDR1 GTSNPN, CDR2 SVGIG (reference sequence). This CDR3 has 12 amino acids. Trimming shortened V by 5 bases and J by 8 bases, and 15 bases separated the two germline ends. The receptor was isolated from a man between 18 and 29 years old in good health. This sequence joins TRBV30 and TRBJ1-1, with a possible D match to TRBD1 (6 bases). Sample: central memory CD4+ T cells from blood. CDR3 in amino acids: CAWDSGVREAFF. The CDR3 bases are TGTGCCTGGGATTCAGGGGTTCGGGAAGCTTTCTTT.